Listed below are T cell receptor beta chains from one sample, sequenced in a study of beta chain features in type 1 diabetes. TCRdb's table, derived via immunoSEQ multiplex PCR, lists solely in-frame clones and lacks some. The table lists hundreds of thousands of clones, about 71% of them singletons. The specimen sequenced was naive CD4+ T cells from blood. The source is a man younger than 40 in good health. Both conserved end residues are part of each CDR3. The D gene is left open where the match is weak. The size entry is marked missing in some rows and otherwise reads once, few, many or a size class.

j_gene,v_gene,d_gene,abundance,CDR3nt,CDR3aa
TRBJ2-3,TRBV29-1,NA,few,TGCAGCGTTGGGTTAAGAGTCACAGATACGCAGTATTTT,CSVGLRVTDTQYF
TRBJ2-5,TRBV19,NA,NA,TGTGCCAGTAGTATCGGTCGGGGCCAAGAGACCCAGTACTTC,CASSIGRGQETQYF
TRBJ2-7,TRBV5-4,NA,NA,TGTGCCAGCAGCTTTGGGGGGCAGGCCTACGAGCAGTACTTC,CASSFGGQAYEQYF
TRBJ2-5,TRBV7-2,TRBD2,NA,TGTGCCAGCAGCTGGAGAGCGGGGGGCCTCCAAGAGACCCAGTACTTC,CASSWRAGGLQETQYF
TRBJ2-2,TRBV30,TRBD1,NA,TGTGCCTGGAGTGTTCCCGACAGGGTCAAAGGGGAGCTGTTTTTT,CAWSVPDRVKGELFF
TRBJ2-1,TRBV7-6,NA,NA,TGTGCCAGCAGCCCCCTGGGCTCCCCCTACGTTGAGCAGTTCTTC,CASSPLGSPYVEQFF
TRBJ2-7,TRBV28,TRBD2,once,TGTGCCAGCACCTTTTTAGGGACTAGCGGGAGCTCCTACGAGCAGTACTTC,CASTFLGTSGSSYEQYF
TRBJ2-1,TRBV5-6,TRBD2,NA,TGTGCCAGCAGCGCGGCCCCCGGGACTAATTATGAGCAGTTCTTC,CASSAAPGTNYEQFF
TRBJ2-5,TRBV5-1,NA,NA,TGCGCCAGCAGCAACCAAGAGACCCAGTACTTC,CASSNQETQYF
TRBJ2-3,TRBV30,NA,NA,TGTGCCTGGAGGCGGGACGGAAACACAGATACGCAGTATTTT,CAWRRDGNTDTQYF
TRBJ2-1,TRBV30,NA,NA,TGTGCCTGGAGCTACTCCTACAATGAGCAGTTCTTC,CAWSYSYNEQFF
TRBJ2-3,TRBV5-4,TRBD1,few,TGTGCCAGCACTGACGGGACAGGGGTGGATACGCAGTATTTT,CASTDGTGVDTQYF
TRBJ1-2,TRBV19,NA,NA,TGTGCCAGTAGTATACCGGGACCTAACTATGGCTACACCTTC,CASSIPGPNYGYTF
TRBJ2-1,TRBV29-1,NA,NA,TGCAGCGTTACCGGCAGGGGGCGCGGGGGTCACAATGAGCAGTTCTTC,CSVTGRGRGGHNEQFF
TRBJ2-1,TRBV5-1,NA,NA,TGCGCCAGCAGCATTCCCGGGACCTACAATGAGCAGTTCTTC,CASSIPGTYNEQFF